These 23 T cell receptor beta chains were all obtained from the same sample, sequenced in a study of CD8 T cells in ankylosing spondylitis. TCRdb re-derived calls from the 5' RACE reads in MiXCR, one entry per CDR3 protein. The sample contains 200,000 to 250,000 distinct CDR3 sequences, more than 9% of which appear only once. Sequenced input: blood, either unsorted or a sorted T cell fraction (not recorded which). The receptors originated from a male donor with ankylosing spondylitis or in good health (not recorded which).

The chain employs TRBV18 and TRBJ2-2; maybe TRBD1 (5 bases). This CDR3 comprises 16 residues. Germline CDR1 reads KGHSH; CDR2 reads LQKENI. V lost 2 bases and J 1 base, leaving 11 bases between the germline ends. For the CDR3, the DNA is TGTGCCAGCTCACCATCGGTCAGGGTGAACACCGGGGAGCTGTTTTTT. Translated, it gives CASSPSVRVNTGELFF.

This clonotype was picked up many times. This chain uses TRBV5-1 with TRBJ2-1; 7 nucleotides align to TRBD2. The length of the CDR3 is 15 residues. Germline CDR1 and CDR2: SGHRS and YFSETQ. J gave up 2 bases and V 2 bases, and 4 bases lay outside the gene matches. As DNA, the CDR3 is TGCGCCAGCAGCTTTGCGGGGGATCCCTACAATGAGCAGTTCTTC. As protein: CASSFAGDPYNEQFF. The full variable domain, completed using reference TRBV5-1 and TRBJ2-1, is KAGVTQTPRYLIKTRGQQVTLSCSPISGHRSVSWYQQTPGQGLQFLFEYFSETQRNKGNFPGRFSGRQFSNSRSEMNVSTLELGDSALYLCASSFAGDPYNEQFFGPGTRLTVL.

The chain has TRBV5-4 and TRBJ2-7; D is perhaps TRBD1 (5 bases). The CDR3 loop spans 17 amino acids. V lost 7 bases, J lost 2 bases, and 25 bases lay in between. CDR1 and CDR2 from the germline V gene are SGHNT and YYREEE (reference sequence). In DNA, the CDR3 is TGTGCCAGCGGCCTGGGGCTCTTCTGCTTCGCAACCTACGAGCAGTACTTC. Protein: CASGLGLFCFATYEQYF.

This clonotype was observed many times. V is TRBV5-1 and J is TRBJ2-1; D is unclear. The V gene lost 3 bases and the J gene lost 5 bases, with 18 bases spanning the gap. This CDR3 has 16 residues. Germline CDR1 is SGHRS and CDR2 is YFSETQ. The CDR3 region is CASSSDGIRANNEQFF. The CDR3 DNA sequence: TGCGCCAGCAGCTCGGATGGGATAAGGGCTAACAATGAGCAGTTCTTC.

This rearrangement joins TRBV29-1 to TRBJ2-7, with 7 bases aligning to TRBD1. V shed 1 base and J 2 bases; nucleotides not matched to a gene: 5. Germline loops: CDR1 SQVTM, CDR2 ANQGSEA. The CDR3 loop spans 14 amino acids. DNA for the CDR3: TGCAGCGTTGAAGCCACCGGGACAGCCTACGAGCAGTACTTC. This sequence encodes CSVEATGTAYEQYF.

The chain joins TRBV20-1 to TRBJ1-4, with TRBD1 identical over 7 bases. The junction had 9 bases not matched to a gene; V was cut back by 2 bases and J by 6 bases. Germline V gene data show CDR1 as DFQATT and CDR2 as SNEGSKA (reference sequence). CDR3 length equals 15 residues. The CDR3 is CSARQATGRHEKLFF. In nucleotides, the CDR3 is TGCAGTGCTAGACAGGCGACAGGGCGGCATGAAAAACTGTTTTTT.

V is TRBV3-1 and J is TRBJ1-2; 10 positions agree with TRBD1. This CDR3 is built from 14 residues. Germline CDR1 is LGHDT and CDR2 is YNNKEL (reference sequence). The J segment lost 7 bases and the V segment lost 4 bases, leaving 6 bases of the junction unmatched. The CDR3 coding sequence is TGTGCCAGCAGCCGGTTGACAGGGGGCTCTGGCTACACCTTC. The encoded protein is CASSRLTGGSGYTF.

This clonotype was recorded at least ten times. The V and J genes are TRBV6-1 and TRBJ2-2, with 10 bases fitting TRBD1. V lost 6 bases, J lost 6 bases, and 7 bases stayed unmatched. The germline CDR1 and CDR2 sequences are MNHNS and SASEGT. The CDR3 is 15 amino acids. For the CDR3, the DNA is TGTGCCAGCAGCCTACGGGACAGGGGCGCCGGGGAGCTGTTTTTT. The encoded protein is CASSLRDRGAGELFF.

This clonotype occurred many times. The chain is built from TRBV24-1 and TRBJ1-2; possibly TRBD1 for D (6 bases). The germline gives CDR1 KGHDR, CDR2 SFDVKD. Trimming cost V 5 bases and J 7 bases, with 10 bases left between them. The CDR3 is 12 residues long. CDR3 sequence reads: CATSGGDIGYTF. The DNA of the CDR3 is TGTGCCACCAGTGGAGGGGACATTGGCTACACCTTC.

This clonotype was seen repeatedly, ten times or more. The chain uses TRBV5-1 and TRBJ2-1; 9 positions match TRBD2. CDR1 is SGHRS, CDR2 YFSETQ, per germline. The V gene end was trimmed by 0 bases and the J gene end by 4 bases; junction bases not matched to a gene: 5. This CDR3 comprises 16 residues. In nucleotides, the CDR3 is TGCGCCAGCAGCTTGGCCCCTAGCGGGGAATACAATGAGCAGTTCTTC. Protein sequence: CASSLAPSGEYNEQFF. Variable domain in full (rest from reference TRBV5-1 and TRBJ2-1): KAGVTQTPRYLIKTRGQQVTLSCSPISGHRSVSWYQQTPGQGLQFLFEYFSETQRNKGNFPGRFSGRQFSNSRSEMNVSTLELGDSALYLCASSLAPSGEYNEQFFGPGTRLTVL.

The chain has TRBV12-3 or TRBV12-4 and TRBJ1-2; 10 nucleotides agree with TRBD1. Trimming took 6 bases from V and 4 from J; bases not matched to a gene: 11. The CDR3 spans 16 residues. The CDR3 reads CASRVTGGAGTYGYTF. Here the CDR3 DNA reads TGTGCCAGCAGGGTGACAGGGGGCGCCGGAACCTATGGCTACACCTTC.

DNA for the CDR3: TGTGCCAGCAGCGTCGTCAGGGGGCGCGAGGATGGCTACACCTTC. It encodes CASSVVRGREDGYTF. The chain is built from TRBV5-5 and TRBJ1-2; 8 bases are shared with TRBD1. The germline CDR1 and CDR2 sequences are SGHKS and YYEKEE (reference sequence). J gave up 6 bases and V 4 bases, and 11 bases lay outside the gene matches. The CDR3 consists of 15 residues. The whole variable domain, filled in from reference TRBV5-5 and TRBJ1-2, reads DAGVTQSPTHLIKTRGQQVTLRCSPISGHKSVSWYQQVLGQGPQFIFQYYEKEERGRGNFPDRFSARQFPNYSSELNVNALLLGDSALYLCASSVVRGREDGYTFGSGTRLTVV.

This clonotype appeared many times. V usage is TRBV6-1 and J usage is TRBJ1-4; 9 bases are a match to TRBD1. Germline lookup yields CDR1 MNHNS and CDR2 SASEGT. J lost 1 base, V lost 5 bases, and 11 bases had no gene match. The CDR3 covers 18 residues. CDR3 coding DNA: TGTGCCAGCAGTAGGGGGACAGGGAAAAGCCAAACTAATGAAAAACTGTTTTTT. Encoded protein: CASSRGTGKSQTNEKLFF.

The gene calls are TRBV12-3 or TRBV12-4 and TRBJ2-3; D call uncertain. The V gene lost 6 bases and the J gene lost 4 bases, with 8 bases spanning the gap. This CDR3 contains 12 residues. The chain's CDR3 is CASRTTADTQYF. The CDR3 DNA sequence: TGTGCCAGCAGGACGACTGCAGATACGCAGTATTTT.

As regards this clonotype: The junction departs from the called germline gene at one end, perhaps through a read error. The chain uses TRBV20-1 and TRBJ1-5; the D is unclear. This CDR3 has 10 residues. CDR1 DFQATT and CDR2 SNEGSKA come from the germline V gene (reference sequence). CDR3 sequence (DNA): TGCAGTGCTAGCGATCAGCCCCAGCATTTT. Its protein is CSASDQPQHF.

The chain recombines TRBV5-1 with TRBJ2-7, with 14 bases fitting TRBD2. The trim removed 7 bases at V and 4 bases at J, leaving 7 bases unmatched. CDR3 size: 15 residues. Per the germline V gene, CDR1 is SGHRS and CDR2 is YFSETQ. DNA for the CDR3: TGCGCCAGCGCCGGGACTAGCGGGGGTGGATACGAGCAGTACTTC. Translated, it gives CASAGTSGGGYEQYF.

This clonotype was seen only a few times. The rearrangement uses TRBV5-1 and TRBJ2-7, with a tentative D call TRBD1 (6 bases). This CDR3 comprises 15 residues. CDR1 is SGHRS and CDR2 is YFSETQ in the germline V gene. V lost 0 bases and J 6 bases, leaving 16 bases between the germline ends. The DNA of the CDR3 is TGCGCCAGCAGCTTGGGCAGGGGTCCCTATAGCGAGCAGTACTTC. It yields the protein CASSLGRGPYSEQYF.

There are many counts of this clonotype. The genes are TRBV5-1 and TRBJ2-7, with 7 bases fitting TRBD1. Germline loops: CDR1 SGHRS, CDR2 YFSETQ. With V trimmed by 4 bases and J by 4 bases, 2 bases remained unmatched. The CDR3 extends over 12 amino acids. CDR3 sequence: CASSEGQYEQYF. The CDR3, as DNA: TGCGCCAGCAGCGAGGGACAGTACGAGCAGTACTTC. Looking up the rest from reference TRBV5-1 and TRBJ2-7 gives the full variable domain: KAGVTQTPRYLIKTRGQQVTLSCSPISGHRSVSWYQQTPGQGLQFLFEYFSETQRNKGNFPGRFSGRQFSNSRSEMNVSTLELGDSALYLCASSEGQYEQYFGPGTRLTVT.

The J gene is TRBJ2-3, the V gene TRBV29-1, with D hard to call. The CDR3 covers 12 residues. Trimming removed 6 bases at V and 2 bases at J, with 9 bases between. Germline CDR1 and CDR2: SQVTM and ANQGSEA. In nucleotides, the CDR3 is TGCAGCGTGCTAGTATTCACAGATACGCAGTATTTT. It encodes CSVLVFTDTQYF.

The table lists this clonotype with many counts. This chain joins TRBV5-1 and TRBJ2-2, with no clear D. Per germline, CDR1 SGHRS and CDR2 YFSETQ. The CDR3 is 12 residues long. Between the trimmed V and J ends, which lost 0 bases and 7 bases, there was a span of 4 bases. The CDR3 region is CASSLGVGELFF. The CDR3 DNA follows: TGCGCCAGCAGCTTGGGGGTCGGGGAGCTGTTTTTT. Looking up the rest from reference TRBV5-1 and TRBJ2-2 gives the full variable domain: KAGVTQTPRYLIKTRGQQVTLSCSPISGHRSVSWYQQTPGQGLQFLFEYFSETQRNKGNFPGRFSGRQFSNSRSEMNVSTLELGDSALYLCASSLGVGELFFGEGSRLTVL.

This clonotype was recorded at least ten times. V gene TRBV20-1 combines with J gene TRBJ2-3, with D perhaps TRBD1 or TRBD2 (5 bases each). CDR1 and CDR2 (germline): DFQATT, SNEGSKA (reference sequence). This CDR3 comprises 12 residues. CDR3 amino acids: CTSGADSDTQYF. The DNA of the CDR3 is TGCACCTCCGGGGCGGACTCCGATACGCAGTATTTT.

The chain carries TRBV18 and TRBJ2-1; 13 bases match TRBD2. CDR1 and CDR2 from the germline V gene are KGHSH and LQKENI. The trim removed 4 bases at V and 6 bases at J, leaving 15 bases unmatched. The CDR3 consists of 19 residues. CDR3 amino acids: CASSLPNRQLAGGSNEQFF. The CDR3 DNA reads as TGTGCCAGCTCACTTCCTAACCGACAACTAGCGGGGGGGTCCAATGAGCAGTTCTTC.

CDR3 region: CSASLGETQYF. DNA for the CDR3: TGCAGTGCTAGTTTAGGGGAGACCCAGTACTTC. The chain links TRBV20-1 to TRBJ2-5; D gene ambiguous. The germline CDR1 and CDR2 sequences are DFQATT and SNEGSKA (reference sequence). V was trimmed by 3 bases and J by 5 bases, leaving 7 bases between them. The CDR3 is 11 amino acids.